A single sample gave rise to the 28 T cell receptor beta chains below, sequenced in a study of blood T cell repertoires in COVID-19. Sequencing used immunoSEQ multiplex PCR; TCRdb keeps in-frame clones, though not all of them. The sample holds approximately 320,000 clones; almost 85% are singletons and the top ten take roughly 7%. The sample consisted of peripheral blood. Source of these receptors: a human donor in a cohort sampled during active COVID-19.

The genes are TRBV7-6 and TRBJ1-5; maybe TRBD1 (6 bases). Trimming removed 6 bases from V and 3 bases from J, with 12 bases in between. In germline, CDR1 is SGHVS, CDR2 FNYEAQ. The CDR3 contains 14 residues. The CDR3 spells CASSPGQINQPQHF. DNA for the CDR3: TGTGCCAGCAGTCCCGGACAGATCAATCAGCCCCAGCATTTT.

The rearrangement links TRBV5-1 to TRBJ1-1, with 9 bases matching TRBD1. The CDR3 runs 14 residues. Trimming took 4 bases from V and 6 from J; bases not matched to a gene: 7. Germline V CDR1 and CDR2: SGHRS, YFSETQ. The DNA of the CDR3 is TGCGCCAGCAGCCCATACAGGGGGCCGGCTGAAGCTTTCTTT. Protein: CASSPYRGPAEAFF.

This clone has a handful of counts. CDR3 protein: CASSLTDTNSPLHF. Here the CDR3 DNA reads TGTGCCAGCAGCTTGACAGATACGAATTCACCCCTCCACTTT. The J gene is TRBJ1-6, the V gene TRBV11-2; perhaps TRBD1 as D (5 bases). Germline values: CDR1 SGHAT, CDR2 FQNNGV. Deletions cut 3 bases from V and 7 bases from J, with 10 bases between. The CDR3 runs to 14 residues.

V and J are TRBV5-1 and TRBJ2-7; D remains unclear. In germline, CDR1 is SGHRS, CDR2 YFSETQ. This CDR3 contains 14 residues. Deletions cut 0 bases from V and 7 bases from J, with 14 bases between. This chain's CDR3 is CASSLVASSWEQYF. DNA for the CDR3: TGCGCCAGCAGCTTGGTGGCCTCTAGTTGGGAGCAGTACTTC. The whole variable domain, filled in from reference TRBV5-1 and TRBJ2-7, reads KAGVTQTPRYLIKTRGQQVTLSCSPISGHRSVSWYQQTPGQGLQFLFEYFSETQRNKGNFPGRFSGRQFSNSRSEMNVSTLELGDSALYLCASSLVASSWEQYFGPGTRLTVT.

The chain combines TRBV5-1 with TRBJ2-3, with TRBD2 identical over 8 bases. The V and J ends lost 3 bases and 4 bases, in that order; junction bases with no gene match: 16. Per germline, CDR1 SGHRS and CDR2 YFSETQ. This CDR3 is built from 18 residues. CDR3 protein: CASSSVLKAGVLSDTQYF. The CDR3 nucleotides read TGCGCCAGCAGCTCCGTCTTAAAAGCGGGGGTTCTATCAGATACGCAGTATTTT.

The chain links TRBV7-6 to TRBJ2-1, with 7 bases matching TRBD2. The ends lost 1 base at V and 9 bases at J; junction bases unmatched: 9. Germline loops: CDR1 SGHVS, CDR2 FNYEAQ. This CDR3 comprises 15 residues. Here the CDR3 reads CASSLGLTSLGEQFF. The CDR3 bases are TGTGCCAGCAGCTTAGGACTGACTAGCTTGGGTGAGCAGTTCTTC.

The chain links TRBV19 to TRBJ1-2; 8 bases align to TRBD1. The germline gives CDR1 LNHDA, CDR2 SQIVND (reference sequence). The junction had 7 bases not matched to a gene; V was cut back by 8 bases and J by 2 bases. The CDR3 sequence is 14 residues long. The CDR3 region is CASWETGENYGYTF. CDR3 coding DNA: TGTGCCAGTTGGGAGACAGGGGAAAACTATGGCTACACCTTC.

The chain joins TRBV7-9 to TRBJ2-3; D is unresolved. This CDR3 has 12 residues. Germline assignment: CDR1 SEHNR and CDR2 FQNEAQ (reference sequence). V was clipped by 5 bases and J by 2 bases, with 5 bases between them. CDR3 loop: CASSQNTDTQYF. CDR3 in DNA: TGTGCCAGCAGCCAGAACACAGATACGCAGTATTTT.

The chain recombines TRBV9 with TRBJ1-5; D call uncertain. V lost 0 bases to trimming and J lost 6 bases, with 7 bases between them. This CDR3 contains 13 residues. Germline CDR1 and CDR2: SGDLS and YYNGEE. The CDR3 nucleotides are TGTGCCAGCAGCGTAGAATCGTCTCAGCCCCAGCATTTT. It yields the protein CASSVESSQPQHF.

This clone has only one observation. The chain is built from TRBV28 and TRBJ2-7; 8 bases fit TRBD1. Germline CDR1 and CDR2: MDHEN and SYDVKM. CDR3 length equals 14 residues. V lost 6 bases to trimming and J lost 7 bases; unmatched junction nucleotides: 11. This CDR3 is CASSTGTGLREQYF. The CDR3 DNA is TGTGCCAGCAGCACCGGGACAGGCCTTAGAGAGCAGTACTTC. Variable domain in full (rest from reference TRBV28 and TRBJ2-7): DVKVTQSSRYLVKRTGEKVFLECVQDMDHENMFWYRQDPGLGLRLIYFSYDVKMKEKGDIPEGYSVSREKKERFSLILESASTNQTSMYLCASSTGTGLREQYFGPGTRLTVT.

V usage is TRBV6-1 and J usage is TRBJ1-4, with unresolved D. V gave up 3 bases and J gave up 1 base, with 9 bases separating them. Germline loops: CDR1 MNHNS, CDR2 SASEGT. This CDR3 contains 15 residues. CDR3 sequence: CASSDPPGTNEKLFF. The CDR3 coding sequence is TGTGCCAGCAGTGATCCCCCGGGAACTAATGAAAAACTGTTTTTT.

The V gene is TRBV2, the J gene TRBJ1-6, with 9 bases identical to TRBD1. The CDR3 runs to 14 residues. After removal of 6 bases from V and 11 bases from J, the junction contained 8 bases not matched to a gene. The germline gives CDR1 SNHLY, CDR2 FYNNEI. The CDR3 here is CASRLADRGPPLHF. The CDR3 DNA reads as TGTGCCAGCAGACTAGCGGACAGGGGCCCACCCCTCCACTTT.

The rearrangement joins TRBV7-3 to TRBJ2-1, with 7 bases that match TRBD2. The CDR3 runs to 16 residues. From germline, CDR1 is SGHTA and CDR2 FQGTGA. Trimming at V came to 0 bases and at J to 1 base, leaving 3 bases not matched to a gene. In DNA, the CDR3 is TGTGCCAGCAGCTTAACCAGCGGGGCGTCCTACAATGAGCAGTTCTTC. Amino acids: CASSLTSGASYNEQFF.

This clone was picked up one time. The rearrangement uses TRBV5-4 and TRBJ1-2; D remains unclear. Trimming pared 0 bases from V and 4 bases from J, leaving 16 bases between. This CDR3 is built from 16 residues. Germline lookup yields CDR1 SGHNT and CDR2 YYREEE (reference sequence). The CDR3 is CASSLDGVFYVYGYTF. In DNA, the CDR3 is TGTGCCAGCAGCTTGGACGGGGTCTTCTATGTCTATGGCTACACCTTC.

The chain couples TRBV11-2 to TRBJ2-3; 10 bases agree with TRBD1. The CDR3 is 14 amino acids. The V segment lost 7 bases and the J segment 6 bases; nucleotides outside the gene matches: 7. CDR1 SGHAT and CDR2 FQNNGV come from the germline V gene. CDR3 amino acids: CASMDRGGRDTQYF. The CDR3 nucleotides read TGTGCCAGCATGGACAGGGGGGGGAGGGATACGCAGTATTTT.

This clone has a handful of counts. As DNA, the CDR3 is TGCGCCAGCAGCCTCTACTCCTTACCGGGAACCAAAAATGAAAAACTGTTTTTT. Encoded protein: CASSLYSLPGTKNEKLFF. J is TRBJ1-4 and V is TRBV4-1; D gene uncertain. The CDR3 loop spans 18 amino acids. CDR1 is MGHRA, CDR2 YSYEKL, per germline. Trimming took off 4 bases at V and 5 bases at J, with 23 bases between the two ends.

The V and J genes are TRBV20-1 and TRBJ1-1; 7 nucleotides align to TRBD1. The CDR3 contains 11 residues. Germline values: CDR1 DFQATT, CDR2 SNEGSKA (reference sequence). DNA of the CDR3: TGCAGCCGGGACAGGAACACTGAAGCTTTCTTT. Translated: CSRDRNTEAFF.

V gene TRBV7-6 combines with J gene TRBJ2-2; 15 bases match TRBD2. V dropped 6 bases and J dropped 5; count of bases not matched to a gene: 10. CDR3 size: 18 residues. In germline, CDR1 is SGHVS, CDR2 FNYEAQ. The CDR3: CASSRTGLAGGSTGELFF. For the CDR3, the DNA is TGTGCCAGCAGTCGTACGGGACTAGCGGGGGGCTCTACCGGGGAGCTGTTTTTT.

The chain joins TRBV11-3 to TRBJ2-7; 9 nucleotides line up with TRBD1. The CDR3 spans 14 residues. Germline trimming cut 4 bases from V and 5 bases from J; bases unmatched to any gene: 6. Per the germline V gene, CDR1 is SGHNT and CDR2 is YENEEA. The CDR3 region is CASSSGTGWNEQYF. In DNA form, the CDR3 reads TGTGCCAGCAGCTCCGGGACAGGGTGGAACGAGCAGTACTTC. Together with reference TRBV11-3 and TRBJ2-7, the CDR3 gives the full variable domain: EAGVVQSPRYKIIEKKQPVAFWCNPISGHNTLYWYLQNLGQGPELLIRYENEEAVDDSQLPKDRFSAERLKGVDSTLKIQPAELGDSAVYLCASSSGTGWNEQYFGPGTRLTVT.

V is TRBV19 and J is TRBJ2-2; D is ambiguous. The CDR3 is 14 residues long. Trimming took off 1 base at V and 4 bases at J, with 7 bases between the two ends. The germline V gene encodes CDR1 LNHDA and CDR2 SQIVND (reference sequence). CDR3 sequence reads: CASSIVTSTGELFF. In DNA form, the CDR3 reads TGTGCCAGTAGTATAGTTACTTCCACCGGGGAGCTGTTTTTT. Using reference TRBV19 and TRBJ2-2 for the parts outside the CDR3, the full variable domain is DGGITQSPKYLFRKEGQNVTLSCEQNLNHDAMYWYRQDPGQGLRLIYYSQIVNDFQKGDIAEGYSVSREKKESFPLTVTSAQKNPTAFYLCASSIVTSTGELFFGEGSRLTVL.

J is TRBJ2-7 and V is TRBV30; a possible D gene is TRBD2 (5 bases). Trimming removed 4 bases at V and 3 bases at J, with 7 bases between. The CDR3 runs to 11 residues. Looked up from germline, CDR1 is GTSNPN and CDR2 is SVGIG (reference sequence). The CDR3 loop is CAWTGNYEQYF. The CDR3 DNA sequence: TGTGCCTGGACCGGGAACTACGAGCAGTACTTC.

The chain employs TRBV6-5 and TRBJ1-2, with 8 bases identical to TRBD1. Trimming cost V 4 bases and J 8 bases; bases outside gene matches: 9. The CDR3 spans 14 residues. CDR1 and CDR2 from the germline V gene are MNHEY and SVGAGI. The CDR3 region is CASSLPGGSNGYTF. CDR3 bases: TGTGCCAGCAGTTTACCAGGGGGCAGTAACGGCTACACCTTC.

The rearrangement links TRBV4-1 to TRBJ2-6, with 12 bases aligning to TRBD1. The CDR3 is 17 residues long. Germline-derived CDR1 and CDR2 are MGHRA and YSYEKL. The trim removed 6 bases at V and 2 bases at J, leaving 5 bases unmatched. The CDR3 reads CASRPGQGAAGANVLTF. CDR3 DNA sequence: TGCGCCAGCAGACCGGGACAGGGGGCTGCTGGGGCCAACGTCCTGACTTTC.

This clone was seen only a few times. The chain combines TRBV6-2 or TRBV6-3 with TRBJ1-1, with 8 positions matching TRBD1. CDR3 length: 13 residues. From germline, CDR1 is MNHEY and CDR2 SVGEGT. The ends lost 2 bases at V and 4 bases at J; junction bases unmatched: 0. The CDR3: CASSYGQGTEAFF. The CDR3 region has the DNA TGTGCCAGCAGTTACGGACAGGGCACTGAAGCTTTCTTT.

This chain uses TRBV2 with TRBJ2-4, with TRBD2 matching over 11 bases. The J segment lost 2 bases and the V segment lost 8 bases, leaving 11 bases of the junction unmatched. From germline, CDR1 is SNHLY and CDR2 FYNNEI. The CDR3 spans 17 residues. The chain's CDR3 is CASLLKLAGASKNIQYF. The CDR3 nucleotides are TGTGCCAGCCTACTAAAACTAGCGGGGGCCTCCAAAAACATTCAGTACTTC.

J is TRBJ2-3 and V is TRBV6-5; D not certain. V shed 7 bases and J shed 2 bases, with 13 bases lying between them. CDR3 length: 14 amino acids. Germline loops: CDR1 MNHEY, CDR2 SVGAGI. CDR3 sequence (DNA): TGTGCCAGCAAAGAGGCAGTGAACACAGATACGCAGTATTTT. It codes for CASKEAVNTDTQYF.

The chain has TRBV18 and TRBJ1-6; 9 bases line up with TRBD1. Looked up from germline, CDR1 is KGHSH and CDR2 is LQKENI. Trimming removed 5 bases from V and 8 bases from J; junction bases left unmatched: 7. The CDR3 covers 15 residues. The CDR3 region has the DNA TGTGCCAGCTCAGTAACGGGACAGGGTTATTCACCCCTCCACTTT. Protein product: CASSVTGQGYSPLHF.

The chain carries TRBV3-1 (or the pseudogene TRBV3-2) and TRBJ2-5; TRBD1 aligns across 10 bases. The V gene's germline CDR1 is LGHDT and CDR2 YNNKEL (reference sequence). This CDR3 comprises 15 residues. After removal of 5 bases from V and 2 bases from J, the junction contained 5 bases not matched to a gene. DNA of the CDR3: TGTGCCAGCAGCTCTGGGACAGGGGTTCAAGAGACCCAGTACTTC. It codes for CASSSGTGVQETQYF.